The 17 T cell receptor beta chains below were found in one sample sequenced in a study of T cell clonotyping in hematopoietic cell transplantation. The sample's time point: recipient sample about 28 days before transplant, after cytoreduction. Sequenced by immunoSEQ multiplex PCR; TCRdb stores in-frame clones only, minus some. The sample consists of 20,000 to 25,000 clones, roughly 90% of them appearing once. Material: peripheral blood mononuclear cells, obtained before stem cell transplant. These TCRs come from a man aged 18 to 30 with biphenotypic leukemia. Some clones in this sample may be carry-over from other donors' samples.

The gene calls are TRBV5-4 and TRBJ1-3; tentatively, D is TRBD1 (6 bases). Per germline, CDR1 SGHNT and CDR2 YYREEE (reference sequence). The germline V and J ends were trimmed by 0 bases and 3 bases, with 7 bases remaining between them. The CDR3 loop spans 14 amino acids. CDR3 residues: CASSLVGGGNTIYF. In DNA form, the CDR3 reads TGTGCCAGCAGCTTGGTAGGGGGTGGAAACACCATATATTTT.

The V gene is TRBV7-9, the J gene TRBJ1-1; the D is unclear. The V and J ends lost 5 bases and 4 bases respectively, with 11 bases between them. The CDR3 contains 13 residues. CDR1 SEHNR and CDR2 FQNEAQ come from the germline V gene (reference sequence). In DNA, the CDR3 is TGTGCCAGCAGCCAAGGATGGGCCACTGAAGCTTTCTTT. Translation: CASSQGWATEAFF.

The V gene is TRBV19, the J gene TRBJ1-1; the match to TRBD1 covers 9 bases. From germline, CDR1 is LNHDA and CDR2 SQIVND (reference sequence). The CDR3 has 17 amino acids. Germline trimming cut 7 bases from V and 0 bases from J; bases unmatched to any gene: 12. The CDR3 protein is CASMAGQGKGMNTEAFF. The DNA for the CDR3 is TGTGCCAGTATGGCTGGACAGGGGAAGGGGATGAACACTGAAGCTTTCTTT.

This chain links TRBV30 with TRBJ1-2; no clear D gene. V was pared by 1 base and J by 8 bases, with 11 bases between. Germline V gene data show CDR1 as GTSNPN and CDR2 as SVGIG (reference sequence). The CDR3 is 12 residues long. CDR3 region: CAWSGTAGGYTF. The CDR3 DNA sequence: TGTGCCTGGAGTGGAACAGCCGGAGGCTACACCTTC. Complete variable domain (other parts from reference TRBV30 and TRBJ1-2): SQTIHQWPATLVQPVGSPLSLECTVEGTSNPNLYWYRQAAGRGLQLLFYSVGIGQISSEVPQNLSASRPQDRQFILSSKKLLLSDSGFYLCAWSGTAGGYTFGSGTRLTVV.

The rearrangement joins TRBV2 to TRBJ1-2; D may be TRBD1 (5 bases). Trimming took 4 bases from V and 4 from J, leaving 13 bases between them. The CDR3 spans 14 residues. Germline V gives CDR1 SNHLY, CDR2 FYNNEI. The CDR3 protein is CASSGGRYGYGYTF. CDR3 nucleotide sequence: TGTGCCAGCAGTGGGGGGAGGTACGGCTATGGCTACACCTTC.

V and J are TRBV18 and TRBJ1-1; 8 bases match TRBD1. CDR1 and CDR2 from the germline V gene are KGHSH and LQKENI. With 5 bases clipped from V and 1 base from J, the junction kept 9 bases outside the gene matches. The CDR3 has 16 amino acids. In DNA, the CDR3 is TGTGCCAGCTCATCACGACAGGGGCCGTCGAACACTGAAGCTTTCTTT. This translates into CASSSRQGPSNTEAFF.

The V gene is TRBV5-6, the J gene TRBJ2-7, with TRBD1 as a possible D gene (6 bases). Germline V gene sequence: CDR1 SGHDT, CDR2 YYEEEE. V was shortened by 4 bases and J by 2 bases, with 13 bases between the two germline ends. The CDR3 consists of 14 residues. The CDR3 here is CASSQGTGPYEQYF. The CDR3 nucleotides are TGTGCCAGCAGCCAGGGCACAGGGCCCTACGAGCAGTACTTC.

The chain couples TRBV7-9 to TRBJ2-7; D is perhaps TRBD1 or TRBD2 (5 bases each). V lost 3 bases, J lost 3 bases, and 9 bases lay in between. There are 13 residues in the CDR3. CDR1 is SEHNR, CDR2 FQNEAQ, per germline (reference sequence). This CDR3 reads CASSFGGYYEQYF. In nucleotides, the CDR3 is TGTGCCAGCAGCTTTGGGGGATACTACGAGCAGTACTTC.

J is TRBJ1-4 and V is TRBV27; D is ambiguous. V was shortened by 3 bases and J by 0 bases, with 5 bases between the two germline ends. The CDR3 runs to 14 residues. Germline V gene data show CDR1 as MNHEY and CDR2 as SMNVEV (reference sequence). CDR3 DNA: TGTGCCAGCAGTTTCGGGACAACTAATGAAAAACTGTTTTTT. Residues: CASSFGTTNEKLFF.

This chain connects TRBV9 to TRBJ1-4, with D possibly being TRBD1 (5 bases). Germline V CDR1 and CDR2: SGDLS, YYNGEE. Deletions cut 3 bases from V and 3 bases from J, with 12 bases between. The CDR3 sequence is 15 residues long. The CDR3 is CASSGGAESNEKLFF. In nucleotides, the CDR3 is TGTGCCAGCAGCGGAGGGGCGGAATCTAATGAAAAACTGTTTTTT. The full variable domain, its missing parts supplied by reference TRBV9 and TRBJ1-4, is DSGVTQTPKHLITATGQRVTLRCSPRSGDLSVYWYQQSLDQGLQFLIQYYNGEERAKGNILERFSAQQFPDLHSELNLSSLELGDSALYFCASSGGAESNEKLFFGSGTQLSVL.

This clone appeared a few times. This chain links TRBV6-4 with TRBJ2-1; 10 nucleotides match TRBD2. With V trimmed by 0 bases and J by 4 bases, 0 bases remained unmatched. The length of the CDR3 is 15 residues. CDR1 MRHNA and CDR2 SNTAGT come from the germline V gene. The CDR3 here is CASSDSSGRYNEQFF. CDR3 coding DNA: TGTGCCAGCAGTGACTCTAGCGGGAGGTACAATGAGCAGTTCTTC.

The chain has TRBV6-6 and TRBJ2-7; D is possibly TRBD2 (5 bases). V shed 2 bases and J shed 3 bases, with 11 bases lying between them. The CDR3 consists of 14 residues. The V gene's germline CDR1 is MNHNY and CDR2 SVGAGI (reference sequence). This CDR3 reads CASSYEAARYEQYF. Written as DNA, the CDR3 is TGTGCCAGCAGTTACGAAGCGGCTCGCTACGAGCAGTACTTC.

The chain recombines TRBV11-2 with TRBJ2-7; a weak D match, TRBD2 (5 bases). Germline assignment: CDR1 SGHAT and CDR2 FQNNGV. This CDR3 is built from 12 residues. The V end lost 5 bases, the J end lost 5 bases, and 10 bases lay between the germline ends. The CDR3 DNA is TGTGCCAGCAGCCCAAGGAGGCACGAGCAGTACTTC. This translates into CASSPRRHEQYF. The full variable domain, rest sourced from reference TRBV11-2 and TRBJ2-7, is EAGVAQSPRYKIIEKRQSVAFWCNPISGHATLYWYQQILGQGPKLLIQFQNNGVVDDSQLPKDRFSAERLKGVDSTLKIQPAKLEDSAVYLCASSPRRHEQYFGPGTRLTVT.

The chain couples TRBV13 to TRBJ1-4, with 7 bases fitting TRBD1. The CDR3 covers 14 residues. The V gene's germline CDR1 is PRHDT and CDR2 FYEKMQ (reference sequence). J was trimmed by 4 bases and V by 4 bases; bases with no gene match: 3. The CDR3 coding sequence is TGTGCCAGCAGCTCGGGACAGCTTAATGAAAAACTGTTTTTT. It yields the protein CASSSGQLNEKLFF.

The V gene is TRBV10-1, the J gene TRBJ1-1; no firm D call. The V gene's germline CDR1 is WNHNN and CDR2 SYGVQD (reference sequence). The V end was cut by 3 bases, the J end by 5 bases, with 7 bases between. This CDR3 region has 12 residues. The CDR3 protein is CASSDGGTEAFF. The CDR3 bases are TGCGCCAGCAGTGACGGTGGGACTGAAGCTTTCTTT.

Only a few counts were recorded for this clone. CDR3 DNA: TGTGCCAGCTCTGACAGGGCGAACATTCAGTACTTC. The encoded protein is CASSDRANIQYF. The V call is TRBV2, the J call TRBJ2-4; TRBD1 matches at 7 bases. V was pared by 8 bases and J by 7 bases, with 5 bases of the junction left unmatched. The germline CDR1 and CDR2 sequences are SNHLY and FYNNEI. CDR3 length equals 12 residues.

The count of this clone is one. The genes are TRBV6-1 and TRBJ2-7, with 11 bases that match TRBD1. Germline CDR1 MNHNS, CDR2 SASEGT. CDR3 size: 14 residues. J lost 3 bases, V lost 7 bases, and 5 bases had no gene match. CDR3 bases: TGTGCCAGCAAGGGGACAGGGGGGCGCTACGAGCAGTACTTC. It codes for CASKGTGGRYEQYF.